Below, 3 T cell receptor beta chains from the same sample are listed, as sequenced in a study of T cell repertoires in cytomegalovirus infection. TCRdb called the reads again in MiXCR, with one record for every CDR3 protein. Of under 200,000 distinct CDR3 sequences in the sample, roughly a fifth were seen once. Antigens for these TCRs are unknown. Sequencing was performed on CD8+ T cells from cultured PBMCs, taken from culture after CMV antigen stimulation. Source of these receptors: a human donor in good health (CMV status not recorded). Some clones in this sample may be carry-over from other donors' samples.

In its sample, this clonotype was seen a few times. This rearrangement joins TRBV6-5 to TRBJ2-5; TRBD1 agrees at 12 bases. V lost 10 bases to trimming and J lost 5 bases; unmatched junction nucleotides: 8. CDR3 length: 14 residues. Germline CDR1 and CDR2: MNHEY and SVGAGI. CDR3: CATRDRGRGETQYF. The CDR3 bases are TGTGCCACTCGGGACAGGGGGCGCGGGGAGACCCAGTACTTC.

The chain carries TRBV7-2 and TRBJ1-2; D not resolved. This CDR3 is built from 16 residues. The ends were cut back, 4 bases at V and 1 base at J, with 16 bases in the middle. Germline V gives CDR1 SGHTA, CDR2 FQGNSA. CDR3 protein: CASSSPRQAFNYGYTF. As DNA, the CDR3 is TGTGCCAGCAGCTCCCCCCGGCAGGCCTTTAACTATGGCTACACCTTC.

This chain connects TRBV7-2 to TRBJ2-5; D is possibly TRBD2 (6 bases). The CDR3 covers 15 residues. V was cut by 1 base and J by 2 bases, with 11 bases left in between. Germline V lookup: CDR1 SGHTA, CDR2 FQGNSA. CDR3 nucleotide sequence: TGTGCCAGCAGCTTAGTAGCAGGGACTCAAGAGACCCAGTACTTC. Translated, it gives CASSLVAGTQETQYF.